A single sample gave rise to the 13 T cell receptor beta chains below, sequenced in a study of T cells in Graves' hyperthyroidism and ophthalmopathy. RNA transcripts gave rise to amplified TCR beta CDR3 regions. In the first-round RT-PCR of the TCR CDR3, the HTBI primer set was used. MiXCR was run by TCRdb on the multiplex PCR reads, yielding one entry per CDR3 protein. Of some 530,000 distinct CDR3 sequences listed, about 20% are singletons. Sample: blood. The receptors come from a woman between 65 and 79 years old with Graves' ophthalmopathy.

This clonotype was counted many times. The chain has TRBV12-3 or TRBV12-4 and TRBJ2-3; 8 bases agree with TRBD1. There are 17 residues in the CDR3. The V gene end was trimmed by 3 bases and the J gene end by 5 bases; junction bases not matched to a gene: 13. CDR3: CASSFTPGQGRLDTQYF. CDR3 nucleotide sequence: TGTGCCAGCAGTTTCACCCCTGGACAGGGACGACTAGATACGCAGTATTTT.

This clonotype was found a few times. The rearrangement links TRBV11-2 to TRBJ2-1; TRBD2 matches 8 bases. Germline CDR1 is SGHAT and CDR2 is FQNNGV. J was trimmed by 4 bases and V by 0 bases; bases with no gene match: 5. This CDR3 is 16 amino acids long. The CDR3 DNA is TGTGCCAGCAGCTTAGAAGGGTCTAGCGGGTACAATGAGCAGTTCTTC. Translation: CASSLEGSSGYNEQFF.

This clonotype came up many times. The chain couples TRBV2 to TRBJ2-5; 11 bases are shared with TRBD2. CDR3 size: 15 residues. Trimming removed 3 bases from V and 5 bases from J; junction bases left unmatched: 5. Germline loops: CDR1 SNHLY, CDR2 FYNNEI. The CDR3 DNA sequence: TGTGCCAGCAGTGACACTAGCGGGAGTCGGGAGACCCAGTACTTC. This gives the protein CASSDTSGSRETQYF.

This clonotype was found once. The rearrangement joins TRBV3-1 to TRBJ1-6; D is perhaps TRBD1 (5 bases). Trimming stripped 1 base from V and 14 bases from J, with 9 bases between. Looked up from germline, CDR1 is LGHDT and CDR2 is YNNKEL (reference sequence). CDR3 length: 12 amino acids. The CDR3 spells CASSQGDGSLHF. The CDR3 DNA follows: TGTGCCAGCAGCCAAGGGGACGGGTCCCTCCACTTT.

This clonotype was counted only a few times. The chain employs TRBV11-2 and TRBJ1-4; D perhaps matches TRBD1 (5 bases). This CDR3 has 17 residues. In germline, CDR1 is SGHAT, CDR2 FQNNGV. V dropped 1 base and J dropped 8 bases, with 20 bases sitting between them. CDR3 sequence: CASSLVGGKEGREKLFF. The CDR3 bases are TGTGCCAGCAGCTTAGTCGGGGGAAAGGAAGGACGGGAAAAACTGTTTTTT. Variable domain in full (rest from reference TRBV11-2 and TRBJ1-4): EAGVAQSPRYKIIEKRQSVAFWCNPISGHATLYWYQQILGQGPKLLIQFQNNGVVDDSQLPKDRFSAERLKGVDSTLKIQPAKLEDSAVYLCASSLVGGKEGREKLFFGSGTQLSVL.

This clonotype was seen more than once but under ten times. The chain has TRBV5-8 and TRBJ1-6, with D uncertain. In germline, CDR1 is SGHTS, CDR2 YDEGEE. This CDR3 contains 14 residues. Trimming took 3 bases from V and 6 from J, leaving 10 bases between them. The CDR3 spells CASSSRRINSPLHF. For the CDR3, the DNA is TGTGCCAGCAGCTCCAGAAGGATTAATTCACCCCTCCACTTT. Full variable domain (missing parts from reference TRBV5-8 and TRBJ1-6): EAGVTQSPTHLIKTRGQQATLRCSPISGHTSVYWYQQALGLGLQFLLWYDEGEERNRGNFPPRFSGRQFPNYSSELNVNALELEDSALYLCASSSRRINSPLHFGNGTRLTVT.

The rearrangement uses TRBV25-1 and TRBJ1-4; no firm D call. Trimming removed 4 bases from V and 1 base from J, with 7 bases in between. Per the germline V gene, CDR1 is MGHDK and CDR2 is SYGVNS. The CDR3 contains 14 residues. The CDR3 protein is CASSGDLTNEKLFF. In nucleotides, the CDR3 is TGTGCCAGCAGTGGCGATTTAACTAATGAAAAACTGTTTTTT.

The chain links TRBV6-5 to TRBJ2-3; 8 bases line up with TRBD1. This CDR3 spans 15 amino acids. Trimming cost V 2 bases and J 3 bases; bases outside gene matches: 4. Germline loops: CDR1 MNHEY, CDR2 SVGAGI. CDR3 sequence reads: CASSYIRGLTDTQYF. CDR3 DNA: TGTGCCAGCAGTTACATCAGGGGGCTTACAGATACGCAGTATTTT.

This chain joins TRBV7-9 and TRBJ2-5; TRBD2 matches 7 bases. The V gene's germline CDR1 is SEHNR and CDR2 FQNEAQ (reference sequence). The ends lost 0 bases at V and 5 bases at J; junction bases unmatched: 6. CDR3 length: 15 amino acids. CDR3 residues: CASSLAGGPIETQYF. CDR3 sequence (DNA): TGTGCCAGCAGCTTAGCGGGAGGGCCAATTGAGACCCAGTACTTC.

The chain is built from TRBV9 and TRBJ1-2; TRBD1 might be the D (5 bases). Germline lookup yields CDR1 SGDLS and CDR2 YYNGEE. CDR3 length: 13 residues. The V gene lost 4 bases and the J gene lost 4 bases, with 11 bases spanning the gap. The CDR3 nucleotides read TGTGCCAGCAGCCCACGGGGGAGCTATGGCTACACCTTC. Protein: CASSPRGSYGYTF.

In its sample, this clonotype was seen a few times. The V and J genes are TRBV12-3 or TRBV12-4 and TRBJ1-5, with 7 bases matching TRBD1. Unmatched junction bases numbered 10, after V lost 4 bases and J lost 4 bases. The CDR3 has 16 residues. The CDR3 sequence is CASSWAARGLNQPQHF. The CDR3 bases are TGTGCCAGCAGTTGGGCGGCCAGGGGGTTAAATCAGCCCCAGCATTTT.

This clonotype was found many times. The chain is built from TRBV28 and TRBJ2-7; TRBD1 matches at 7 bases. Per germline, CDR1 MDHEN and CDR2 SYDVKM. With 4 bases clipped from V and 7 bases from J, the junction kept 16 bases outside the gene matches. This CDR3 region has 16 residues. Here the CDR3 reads CASSSPSGRGRGEQYF. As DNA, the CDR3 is TGTGCCAGCAGTTCCCCATCGGGTAGGGGGCGCGGGGAGCAGTACTTC.

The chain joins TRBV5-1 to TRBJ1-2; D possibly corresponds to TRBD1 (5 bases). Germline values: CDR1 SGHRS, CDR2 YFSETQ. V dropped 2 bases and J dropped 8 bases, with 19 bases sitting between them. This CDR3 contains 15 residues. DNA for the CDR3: TGCGCCAGCAGCTTTAGGGGCAGCGGGTTCGGGGGCTACACCTTC. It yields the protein CASSFRGSGFGGYTF.